This T cell receptor beta chain was recorded in a study of T cells after yellow fever vaccination (dated by TCRdb to about 2019). Some background on the complete study: Libraries from fractions with low cell numbers were prepared with the SMART-Seq v4 Ultra Low Input RNA kit. Bulk TCR alpha and beta repertoires were sequenced longitudinally to track T-cell clones before and after primary and booster YFV17D yellow fever vaccination. The cohort comprised two healthy male donors, one aged 18 to 30 and one aged 30 to 39 years. Blood was collected at multiple timepoints before and after primary and secondary immunization, and bulk PBMC replicates and cell subsets were isolated. Points the paper makes about the study in general: Only a couple of donors were included in the study, so the extent to which the findings can be generalized is limited. Most clones expanded after primary vaccination (almost 97% of CD4 and over 80% of CD8) were re-detected after the booster, suggesting that broad memory maintenance occurred. A small fraction of clonotypes showed up in both the CD4 and CD8 compartments, probably as a result of convergent recombination. Compared with the primary T-cell response, the secondary T-cell response was weaker but faster, peaking on day 5 rather than day 15. FACS-sorted repertoires could contain abundant contaminating clonotypes from the bulk population, so computational filtering was required.

TCR cDNA was made using 5'RACE template switching, a step that added a universal primer site and unique molecular identifiers. Priming for cDNA synthesis came from both the TCR alpha and TCR beta constant segments. Two PCR steps were used to amplify libraries, with sample barcodes and sequencing adapters being added in the second step. Sequencing of libraries was done on Illumina HiSeq 2500 (2x100 bp) or NovaSeq (2x150 bp). Under the source paper's analysis protocol: Reads were demultiplexed and collapsed into UMI consensus sequences with MIGEC, and V(D)J alignment was performed with MiXCR. Clonotypes responding to the vaccine were identified with edgeR on replicate PBMC samples, with the criteria of FDR below 0.01 and a log2 fold change above 5 up to day 15. Bulk clonotypes were assigned CD4 or CD8 identity according to which sequenced CD4 or CD8 repertoire held them at higher abundance. TCRdb passed the public sequencing reads through fastp at Q25 and MiXCR, retaining productive beta sequences. Here each entry gathers all rows of one CDR3 protein and keeps the most common genes and DNA. In this record, the V and J calls reflect TCRdb's handling and not the investigators' own analysis. Counted in this sample were 150,000 to 200,000 distinct CDR3 sequences; 6% to 7.5% of them appeared once. The ten largest clones add up to approximately 2.5% of the sample.

In the paper's terms, the treatment or condition label means: live attenuated yellow fever vaccine strain. A standard Ficoll-Paque protocol was used to isolate PBMCs from peripheral blood. Dynabeads CD4 and CD8 positive selection kits were used to isolate the CD4 and CD8 T-cell fractions. RNA was extracted with TriZol from bulk PBMCs, CD4 and CD8 fractions, and dextramer-positive and dextramer-negative fractions. The CDR3, from cysteine to phenylalanine, totals 13 residues. The sequence is cut down to CDR3 DNA, 39 bases in frame from base 1. Between the V and J ends, shortened by 5 bases and 1 base respectively, the junction contains 8 bases. The germline V gene specifies MRHNA as CDR1 and SNTAGT as CDR2. This clonotype was counted at least ten times. The clone's antigen remains unknown. Base qualities are not provided; no much larger clone lies one nucleotide away.

The material sequenced was CD4+ T cells sorted from PBMCs, taken about 5 days after the first yellow fever vaccination. The receptor was derived from a man aged 18 to 30 who received the YFV17D yellow fever vaccine. Recombination connected TRBV6-4 to TRBJ1-1; the D gene is unclear. The CDR3 amino acid sequence is: CASSSQPNTEAFF. The nucleotide sequence reads as follows: TGTGCCAGCAGTTCACAGCCGAACACTGAAGCTTTCTTT.